This T cell receptor (beta chain) came from a study of control samples from healthy donors and cancer patients (dated by TCRdb to about 2020). The library relied on the immunoSEQ multiplex PCR assay. As stored in TCRdb, this immuneACCESS dataset retains in-frame rearrangements with V and J assigned. A fraction of the clones does not appear; measured against another copy, unresolved V genes explain less than half of the discrepancy, and the remainder lacks a known reason. For this sample the table gives around 30,000 clones, of which approximately 93% were detected only once. The top ten clones comprise 1.7% of the sample. Per the germline V gene (reference sequence), LNHDA is the CDR1 and SQIVND is the CDR2. The CDR3 goes from the cysteine to the phenylalanine over 13 residues. Here the CDR3 DNA is all that survives: 39 bases in frame from base 1. Relative to germline, V is missing 7 bases and J is missing 2 bases, with 2 bases of the junction outside any gene match.

This clone was counted once. Its antigen has not been determined. No much larger clone is present one base from it, and per-base qualities are unavailable. In this chain, TRBV19 is recombined with TRBJ1-2; 9 central bases correspond to TRBD1. This receptor was identified in a man in his forties with colorectal cancer. Sequenced material: PBMCs. The DNA sequence is given as TGTGCCAGTATGGACAGGGGCAACTATGGCTACACCTTC. Protein translation: CASMDRGNYGYTF.